This TCR beta chain emerged from a study of vaccination and CD4 T cells after COVID-19. Whole-study context: Nasal swab PCR identified SARS-CoV-2 in the convalescent patients, of whom about ten were mild and one severe.

Treatment meaning: roughly nine-day PBMC culture with coronavirus spike peptide pools or control peptides (ViraFEST assay). This clonotype was detected only a few times. The antigen is unknown. Sequencing of DNA taken from cultured CD4+ T cells relied on the Oncomine TCR Beta short-read assay. TCRdb reanalysed the PCR reads using MiXCR and keeps one entry per CDR3 protein. The table has 15,000 to 20,000 distinct CDR3 sequences, about 39% seen once. The TCR was taken from a human donor who had recovered from COVID-19. The sequencing input was CD4+ T cells from blood, cultured in vitro.

This CDR3 is CSASFWRDSNQPQHF. Written as DNA, the CDR3 is TGCAGTGCTAGCTTTTGGCGCGATAGCAATCAGCCCCAGCATTTT. V is TRBV20-1 and J is TRBJ1-5; D is unresolved. CDR1 and CDR2 (germline): DFQATT, SNEGSKA (reference sequence). V lost 3 bases to trimming and J lost 0 bases, with 12 bases between them. The CDR3 covers 15 residues.